Listed below are T cell receptor beta chains from one sample, sequenced in a study of T cells after yellow fever vaccination. TCRdb called the 5' RACE reads again in MiXCR, with one record for every CDR3 protein. This table has almost 600,000 distinct CDR3 sequences, around an eighth appearing once. Specimen: PBMCs, collected on the day of the yellow fever booster vaccination. The receptors here all came from a man aged 30 to 39 who received the YFV17D yellow fever vaccine. CDR3s include the opening cysteine and the closing phenylalanine or tryptophan. Fields, in order: J gene, D gene, clone size, V gene, CDR3 protein, CDR3 DNA. A D gene is named only where the DNA matches it firmly. For some rows the clone size is stated as once, few or many, or as a class when expanded; others skip it.

TRBJ2-1	-	-	TRBV14	CASSRQAFEQFF	TGTGCCAGCAGCCGACAGGCTTTTGAGCAGTTCTTC
TRBJ2-1	TRBD2	-	TRBV2	CASRLPGLAGAMGQFF	TGTGCCAGCAGACTCCCGGGACTAGCGGGCGCCATGGGGCAGTTCTTC
TRBJ2-1	-	few	TRBV7-8	CASSLGGRAGEEFF	TGTGCCAGCAGCTTAGGGGGGCGGGCGGGAGAAGAGTTCTTC
TRBJ2-7	TRBD1	few	TRBV20-1	CSARDVTGGFSYEQYF	TGCAGTGCTAGAGATGTCACAGGGGGGTTCTCCTACGAGCAGTACTTC
TRBJ1-1	-	few	TRBV28	CASSLEASHTEAFF	TGTGCCAGCAGTTTAGAGGCAAGCCACACTGAAGCTTTCTTT
TRBJ2-3	TRBD2	-	TRBV12-3/TRBV12-4	CASSLRTSVADTQYF	TGTGCCAGCAGTTTACGGACTAGCGTCGCAGATACGCAGTATTTT
TRBJ1-3	-	few	TRBV6-2/TRBV6-3	CASSYASSGNTIYF	TGTGCCAGCAGTTACGCGAGCTCTGGAAACACCATATATTTT
TRBJ2-1	TRBD2	many	TRBV15	CATSRGLAVSYNEQFF	TGTGCCACCAGCAGAGGACTAGCGGTAAGCTACAATGAGCAGTTCTTC
TRBJ1-2	-	few	TRBV30	CAWSPDRYGYTF	TGTGCCTGGAGTCCTGATCGCTATGGCTACACCTTC
TRBJ2-1	TRBD2	few	TRBV11-2	CASSKQYSGTSSYNEQFF	TGTGCCAGCAGCAAACAGTATAGCGGGACGAGCTCCTACAATGAGCAGTTCTTC
TRBJ2-7	-	-	TRBV5-1	CASSLSGVTYEQYF	TGCGCCAGCAGCTTGAGCGGAGTAACCTACGAGCAGTACTTC
TRBJ2-6	TRBD1	-	TRBV7-6	CASSLDRGASGANVLTF	TGTGCCAGCAGCCTCGACAGGGGCGCCTCTGGGGCCAACGTCCTGACTTTC
TRBJ2-1	TRBD2	few	TRBV29-1	CSVESLAGARNEQFF	TGCAGCGTTGAATCTCTAGCGGGAGCTCGCAATGAGCAGTTCTTC
TRBJ2-3	TRBD1	few	TRBV20-1	CSAWDSHYKTQYF	TGCAGTGCATGGGACAGCCACTATAAAACGCAGTATTTT
TRBJ1-1	-	few	TRBV7-9	CASSELGRAFF	TGTGCCAGCAGCGAGCTAGGGAGGGCTTTCTTT
TRBJ2-7	-	few	TRBV29-1	CSVGEIGLHEQYF	TGCAGCGTTGGAGAGATCGGCCTCCACGAGCAGTACTTC
TRBJ2-7	TRBD2	-	TRBV9	CASSDTSGPSPQYF	TGTGCCAGCAGCGACACTAGCGGCCCTTCTCCGCAGTACTTC
TRBJ2-4	-	few	TRBV20-1	CSATDVAKNIQYF	TGCAGTGCTACAGACGTAGCCAAAAACATTCAGTACTTC
TRBJ1-2	-	-	TRBV11-2	CASSPRAGLGYGYTF	TGTGCCAGCAGCCCCCGGGCAGGCCTTGGATATGGCTACACCTTC
TRBJ2-3	-	-	TRBV5-1	CASSYGRRGGIETQYF	TGCGCCAGCAGCTACGGGCGCCGTGGGGGGATAGAAACGCAGTATTTT
TRBJ2-7	-	few	TRBV7-2	CASSPTARGPYEQYF	TGTGCCAGCAGCCCTACCGCTCGCGGCCCCTACGAGCAGTACTTC
TRBJ2-1	TRBD2	few	TRBV11-2	CASSLGRLADYNEQFF	TGTGCCAGCAGCTTAGGTAGACTAGCGGATTACAATGAGCAGTTCTTC
TRBJ2-2	TRBD1	few	TRBV5-1	CASSLGTGVNTGELFF	TGCGCCAGCAGCTTGGGGACAGGAGTGAACACCGGGGAGCTGTTTTTT
TRBJ2-7	-	-	TRBV7-2	CASSLGGSISYEQYF	TGTGCCAGCAGCTTGGGTGGGTCCATCTCCTACGAGCAGTACTTC
TRBJ2-7	TRBD2	-	TRBV5-1	CASSLAWAGGPHEQYF	TGCGCCAGCAGCTTGGCCTGGGCGGGAGGGCCCCACGAGCAGTACTTC
TRBJ2-7	-	many	TRBV9	CASSAGQPYEQYF	TGTGCCAGCAGCGCCGGACAACCCTACGAGCAGTACTTC
TRBJ2-7	-	few	TRBV20-1	CSASPPLASYEQYF	TGCAGTGCTAGCCCCCCCCTCGCATCCTACGAGCAGTACTTC
TRBJ2-2	TRBD2	-	TRBV6-2/TRBV6-3	CASSPQAGLAGELFF	TGTGCCAGCAGTCCTCAAGCGGGACTTGCGGGGGAGCTGTTTTTT
TRBJ1-1	-	few	TRBV4-1	CASSQEHRVNTEAFF	TGCGCCAGCAGCCAAGAACACAGGGTGAACACTGAAGCTTTCTTT
TRBJ1-4	-	few	TRBV20-1	CSARVGGGNEKLFF	TGCAGTGCTCGAGTGGGGGGAGGAAATGAAAAACTGTTTTTT
TRBJ2-1	-	-	TRBV5-4	CASSLSQTSSEQFF	TGTGCCAGCAGCTTGAGCCAGACAAGCAGTGAGCAGTTCTTC
TRBJ2-7	-	many	TRBV7-6	CASSLDVQLYEQYF	TGTGCCAGCAGCTTAGATGTTCAGCTTTACGAGCAGTACTTC
TRBJ1-6	-	-	TRBV30	CAWSVLSASYSPLHF	TGTGCCTGGAGTGTTTTGTCGGCTAGCTATTCACCCCTCCACTTT